Listed here are 9 T cell receptor beta chains from one sample, sequenced in a study of beta chain features in type 1 diabetes. Expressed TCRB transcripts got sequenced, as all isolated RNA was reverse transcribed. Only in-frame clones appear in the TCRdb table, and some are missing; sequencing was by immunoSEQ multiplex PCR. In the table there are almost 350,000 clones, 7.5% to 9% of which are singletons. The sequenced sample consisted of central memory CD4+ T cells from blood. Receptors were obtained from a woman younger than 30 in good health.

The J gene is TRBJ2-1, the V gene TRBV5-1; D tentatively reads TRBD1 or TRBD2 (5 bases each). This CDR3 is 16 amino acids long. CDR1 is SGHRS, CDR2 YFSETQ, per germline. Deletions cut 4 bases from V and 6 bases from J, with 20 bases between. The CDR3 coding sequence is TGCGCCAGCAGCCGAATAGGGGACCCGATGAGCAATGAGCAGTTCTTC. This sequence encodes CASSRIGDPMSNEQFF.

This clone has just a few counts. This chain links TRBV7-2 with TRBJ2-7; D is possibly TRBD2 (5 bases). V lost 5 bases, J lost 1 base, and 15 bases lay in between. The germline V gene encodes CDR1 SGHTA and CDR2 FQGNSA. This CDR3 spans 15 amino acids. In DNA form, the CDR3 reads TGTGCCAGCAGCCTATTAGTGGGAGCTTCCTACGAGCAGTACTTC. It translates to CASSLLVGASYEQYF.

The table lists this clone with a count of one. This rearrangement joins TRBV9 to TRBJ2-1, with D maybe TRBD2 (6 bases). Germline V gene sequence: CDR1 SGDLS, CDR2 YYNGEE. The CDR3 totals 16 residues. V was cut by 0 bases and J by 8 bases, with 18 bases left in between. The chain's CDR3 is CASSVGVAEKGDEQFF. As DNA, the CDR3 is TGTGCCAGCAGCGTAGGAGTAGCGGAAAAAGGAGATGAGCAGTTCTTC. Full variable domain (remainder filled in from reference TRBV9 and TRBJ2-1): DSGVTQTPKHLITATGQRVTLRCSPRSGDLSVYWYQQSLDQGLQFLIQYYNGEERAKGNILERFSAQQFPDLHSELNLSSLELGDSALYFCASSVGVAEKGDEQFFGPGTRLTVL.

This clone came up many times. J is TRBJ2-1 and V is TRBV7-3, with D possibly TRBD2 on 5 matching bases. V lost 4 bases to trimming and J lost 9 bases, with 13 bases between them. The CDR3 is made up of 13 amino acids. CDR1 is SGHTA and CDR2 is FQGTGA in the germline V gene. Here the CDR3 DNA reads TGTGCCAGCAGCTGGGCTAGCAAGGGTGAGCAGTTCTTC. This gives the protein CASSWASKGEQFF.

This clone was detected a few times. This sample also contains other DNA sequences that code for the same CDR3. The genes are TRBV18 and TRBJ1-2, with TRBD1 matching 7 bases. Germline loops: CDR1 KGHSH, CDR2 LQKENI. The CDR3 extends over 13 amino acids. V shed 3 bases, J shed 3 bases, and the junction held 1 base outside the gene matches. The CDR3 nucleotides read TGTGCCAGCTCACCCGACAGGGACTATGGCTACACCTTC. This encodes CASSPDRDYGYTF.

The table lists this clone with a few counts. This sequence joins TRBV25-1 and TRBJ2-5, with TRBD1 matching over 9 bases. The CDR3 is 17 amino acids. Germline CDR1 MGHDK, CDR2 SYGVNS. The trim removed 1 base at V and 1 base at J, leaving 7 bases unmatched. This CDR3 is CASSEFIGTGLQETQYF. CDR3 coding DNA: TGTGCCAGCAGTGAATTCATTGGGACAGGGCTCCAAGAGACCCAGTACTTC.

This clone was detected only a few times. The chain employs TRBV5-1 and TRBJ2-3; 7 bases match TRBD1. Looked up from germline, CDR1 is SGHRS and CDR2 is YFSETQ. The CDR3 runs 14 residues. The trim removed 3 bases at V and 2 bases at J, leaving 3 bases unmatched. CDR3 in amino acids: CASSYGQATDTQYF. As DNA, the CDR3 is TGCGCCAGCAGCTACGGACAGGCCACAGATACGCAGTATTTT.

This clone turned up a few times. The V call is TRBV5-1, the J call TRBJ2-2, with D possibly called TRBD1 or TRBD2 (5 bases each). The V end lost 2 bases, the J end lost 2 bases, and 10 bases lay between the germline ends. Germline V gene sequence: CDR1 SGHRS, CDR2 YFSETQ. This CDR3 spans 15 amino acids. CDR3 sequence: CASSFSGPNTGELFF. The CDR3 DNA follows: TGCGCCAGCAGCTTTTCGGGACCCAACACCGGGGAGCTGTTTTTT.

V gene TRBV7-2 combines with J gene TRBJ2-3; the match to TRBD2 covers 10 bases. Germline V gene sequence: CDR1 SGHTA, CDR2 FQGNSA. This CDR3 spans 18 amino acids. The junction had 10 bases not matched to a gene; V was cut back by 4 bases and J by 0 bases. The CDR3 loop is CASSSGSRSGRSTDTQYF. The CDR3 DNA is TGTGCCAGCAGCTCTGGTTCCCGTAGCGGGAGGAGCACAGATACGCAGTATTTT.